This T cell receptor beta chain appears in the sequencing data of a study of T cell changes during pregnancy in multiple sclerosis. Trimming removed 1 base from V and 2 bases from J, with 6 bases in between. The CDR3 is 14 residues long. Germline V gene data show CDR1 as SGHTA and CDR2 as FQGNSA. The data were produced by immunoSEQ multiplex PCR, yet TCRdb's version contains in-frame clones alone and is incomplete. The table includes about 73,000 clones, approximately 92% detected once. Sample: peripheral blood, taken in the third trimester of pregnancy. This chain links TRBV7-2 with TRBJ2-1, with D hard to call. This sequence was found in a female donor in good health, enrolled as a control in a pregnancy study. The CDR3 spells CASSLDTAYNEQFF. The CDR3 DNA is TGTGCCAGCAGCTTAGACACAGCCTACAATGAGCAGTTCTTC. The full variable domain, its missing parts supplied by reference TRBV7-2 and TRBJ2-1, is GAGVSQSPSNKVTEKGKDVELRCDPISGHTALYWYRQSLGQGLEFLIYFQGNSAPDKSGLPSDRFSAERTGGSVSTLTIQRTQQEDSAVYLCASSLDTAYNEQFFGPGTRLTVL.